The 10 T cell receptor beta chains below were found in one sample sequenced in a study of OX40 agonist ivuxolimab in advanced cancers. TCRdb's table, derived via immunoSEQ multiplex PCR, lists solely in-frame clones and lacks some. The sample contains more than 45,000 clones, approximately 81% of which appear only once. Sample: CD4+ or CD8+ T cells sorted from blood, taken in a trial of the OX40 agonist ivuxolimab. Receptor source: an adult with an advanced solid tumor such as melanoma, head and neck, liver or kidney cancer.

The rearrangement joins TRBV9 to TRBJ2-1, with D possibly being TRBD2 (6 bases). Trimming removed 3 bases at V and 1 base at J, with 8 bases between. Germline V gives CDR1 SGDLS, CDR2 YYNGEE. CDR3 size: 14 residues. The DNA for the CDR3 is TGTGCCAGCAGCGGCGCGGGATCCTACAATGAGCAGTTCTTC. Translated, it gives CASSGAGSYNEQFF.

The V call is TRBV6-5, the J call TRBJ2-4, with D perhaps being TRBD1 or TRBD2 (5 bases each). CDR1 and CDR2 from the germline V gene are MNHEY and SVGAGI. V shed 7 bases and J shed 6 bases, with 16 bases lying between them. CDR3 length equals 14 residues. The CDR3 loop reads CASTQREGTNIQYF. The CDR3 DNA sequence: TGTGCCAGCACCCAACGTGAGGGGACAAACATTCAGTACTTC.

V is TRBV19 and J is TRBJ2-3; no clear D gene. In germline, CDR1 is LNHDA, CDR2 SQIVND (reference sequence). This CDR3 has 13 amino acids. The ends were cut back, 2 bases at V and 4 bases at J, with 7 bases in the middle. The CDR3 is CASSIRQSDTQYF. CDR3 DNA: TGTGCCAGTAGTATACGGCAGTCAGATACGCAGTATTTT.

J is TRBJ2-2 and V is TRBV9, with 8 bases aligning to TRBD1. V lost 4 bases and J lost 4; bases outside the gene matches: 6. This CDR3 contains 15 residues. Germline V gene data show CDR1 as SGDLS and CDR2 as YYNGEE. The CDR3 nucleotides are TGTGCCAGCAGCACCCGGACAGGGAGCACCGGGGAGCTGTTTTTT. Translated: CASSTRTGSTGELFF. The variable domain in full, with the rest retrieved from reference TRBV9 and TRBJ2-2, is DSGVTQTPKHLITATGQRVTLRCSPRSGDLSVYWYQQSLDQGLQFLIQYYNGEERAKGNILERFSAQQFPDLHSELNLSSLELGDSALYFCASSTRTGSTGELFFGEGSRLTVL.

Concerning this clone itself: Mismatch with germline at one junction end may stem from a read error. The chain links TRBV28 to TRBJ2-1; 7 bases line up with TRBD1. The germline V gene encodes CDR1 MDHEN and CDR2 SYDVKM. This CDR3 is 11 amino acids long. CDR3 coding DNA: TGTGCCAGCAGTCGACGGGACAGTGCAATCTTC. The encoded protein is CASSRRDSAIF. The full variable domain, completed using reference TRBV28 and TRBJ2-1, is DVKVTQSSRYLVKRTGEKVFLECVQDMDHENMFWYRQDPGLGLRLIYFSYDVKMKEKGDIPEGYSVSREKKERFSLILESASTNQTSMYLCASSRRDSAIFGPGTRLTVL.

The chain combines TRBV18 with TRBJ2-5; TRBD2 matches at 7 bases. CDR1 is KGHSH and CDR2 is LQKENI in the germline V gene. The CDR3 extends over 13 amino acids. V trimming: 2 bases; J trimming: 8 bases; junction bases outside the gene matches: 5. CDR3 loop: CASSPGRERTQYF. CDR3 nucleotides: TGTGCCAGCTCACCAGGGCGGGAGAGAACCCAGTACTTC.

J is TRBJ2-7 and V is TRBV5-4; no clear D. Germline V gene lookup returns CDR1 SGHNT and CDR2 YYREEE (reference sequence). The V and J ends lost 4 bases and 2 bases respectively, with 13 bases between them. The CDR3 is made up of 14 amino acids. This CDR3 reads CASSIGSGPYEQYF. The DNA of the CDR3 is TGTGCCAGCAGCATCGGCTCGGGCCCCTACGAGCAGTACTTC.

This clone was seen only once. This chain connects TRBV19 to TRBJ1-1; TRBD1 aligns across 10 bases. CDR1 is LNHDA and CDR2 is SQIVND in the germline V gene (reference sequence). The V gene end was trimmed by 5 bases and the J gene end by 6 bases; junction bases not matched to a gene: 9. This CDR3 region has 15 residues. The CDR3 loop is CASSSPRDRGAEAFF. Here the CDR3 DNA reads TGTGCCAGTAGTTCACCACGGGACAGGGGAGCTGAAGCTTTCTTT.

V and J are TRBV2 and TRBJ2-5, with D possibly being TRBD1 (6 bases). The CDR3 loop spans 13 amino acids. V was shortened by 6 bases and J by 3 bases, with 11 bases between the two germline ends. Germline V gene data show CDR1 as SNHLY and CDR2 as FYNNEI. CDR3 residues: CASSATGEETQYF. The CDR3 region has the DNA TGTGCCAGCAGCGCGACAGGAGAAGAGACCCAGTACTTC.

This chain connects TRBV5-4 to TRBJ2-3, with D hard to call. This CDR3 comprises 14 residues. Trimming removed 0 bases at V and 2 bases at J, with 7 bases between. Germline V lookup: CDR1 SGHNT, CDR2 YYREEE (reference sequence). Here the CDR3 reads CASSLGGSTDTQYF. For the CDR3, the DNA is TGTGCCAGCAGCTTGGGAGGCTCCACAGATACGCAGTATTTT.